This T cell receptor beta chain came from a study of T-cell reconstitution after alpha-beta-depleted transplantation in children. Points from the study as a whole: The origin of alpha-beta T cells about two months after transplant was reportedly several hundred expanded graft clones.

The TCRbeta library incorporated unique molecular identifiers. TCRdb reprocessed the PCR reads via MiXCR and lists one record per CDR3 protein. The sample consists of around 670,000 distinct CDR3 sequences, about an eighth of them appearing once. CDR3 size: 12 residues. Trimming took off 6 bases at V and 4 bases at J, with 13 bases between the two ends. Per the germline V gene, CDR1 is DFQATT and CDR2 is SNEGSKA (reference sequence). For this clonotype: What it binds is not known.

The V gene is TRBV20-1, the J gene TRBJ2-7; TRBD2 is a possible D gene (6 bases). Sequences were derived from PBMCs, sampled before TCRalphabeta/CD19-depleted stem cell transplant. The clonotype originates from a girl aged 2-10 years with congenital amegakaryocytic thrombocytopenia, due to receive a stem cell transplant. The DNA of the CDR3 is TGCAGTGCGGGGGGAAGCACATACGAGCAGTACTTC. Encoded protein: CSAGGSTYEQYF.